This TCR beta chain derives from a study of early T cells in non-severe SARS-CoV-2 infection. TCRdb independently ran MiXCR on the 5' RACE reads; one entry per CDR3 protein. The table has around 110,000 distinct CDR3 sequences, roughly 11% seen once. The CDR3 runs to 15 residues. J gave up 7 bases and V 5 bases, and 10 bases lay outside the gene matches. The germline V gene has CDR1 SGHVS and CDR2 FQNEAQ. Many counts were recorded for this clonotype. This chain uses TRBV7-8 with TRBJ2-2; 7 nucleotides agree with TRBD1. The sequence derives from an adult who was a healthcare worker with PCR-confirmed SARS-CoV-2 infection or an uninfected control (not recorded which). Material for sequencing was whole blood. The CDR3 DNA reads as TGTGCCAGCAGCCCTGGGACCCCAGGGGGCGGGGAGCTGTTTTTT. Encoded protein: CASSPGTPGGGELFF.